A selection of T cell receptor beta chains follows, all from one sample in a study of early T cells in non-severe SARS-CoV-2 infection. TCRdb re-called the 5' RACE reads through MiXCR, storing one row per CDR3 protein. The sample shows over 50,000 distinct CDR3 sequences, 8.5% to 9.5% of them seen only once. Sequencing used whole blood. Receptors originate from an adult who was a healthcare worker with PCR-confirmed SARS-CoV-2 infection or an uninfected control (not recorded which). Each CDR3 is given with its conserved first and last residue. Fields, in order: V gene, J gene, D gene, clone size, CDR3 protein, CDR3 DNA. The D gene is left open where the match is weak. Some rows have no size entry. The others give once, few or many, or a class for an expanded clone.

>TRBV10-1|TRBJ2-5|TRBD1|NA
CASSRDRGVGETQYF
TGCGCCAGCAGCCGGGACAGGGGGGTCGGAGAGACCCAGTACTTC
>TRBV3-1|TRBJ2-2|NA|few
CASSQAVGELFF
TGTGCCAGCAGCCAAGCGGTCGGGGAGCTGTTTTTT
>TRBV3-1|TRBJ2-1|NA|few
CASSQGKRNEQFF
TGTGCCAGCAGCCAAGGTAAAAGGAATGAGCAGTTCTTC
>TRBV5-1|TRBJ1-2|NA|few
CASRIQVLGDYGYTF
TGCGCCAGCAGAATACAGGTGCTGGGGGACTATGGCTACACCTTC
>TRBV5-5|TRBJ1-2|NA|NA
CASSLNPTTLYGYTF
TGTGCCAGCAGCTTGAATCCCACCACTCTCTATGGCTACACCTTC
>TRBV24-1|TRBJ1-5|TRBD1|few
CATSETGYGQPQHF
TGTGCCACCAGTGAGACAGGGTATGGACAGCCCCAGCATTTT
>TRBV29-1|TRBJ1-1|NA|few
CSVETGATEAFF
TGCAGCGTTGAAACAGGAGCCACTGAAGCTTTCTTT
>TRBV5-1|TRBJ2-1|NA|few
CASSLQSSYNEQFF
TGCGCCAGCAGCTTGCAGAGCTCCTACAATGAGCAGTTCTTC
>TRBV24-1|TRBJ2-1|TRBD1|few
CATSYKGQGNNEQFF
TGTGCCACCAGTTACAAGGGACAGGGAAACAATGAGCAGTTCTTC
>TRBV29-1|TRBJ2-5|TRBD1|few
CSVQQTGLETQYF
TGCAGCGTTCAACAGACAGGGCTGGAGACCCAGTACTTC